These 20 T cell receptor beta chains came from one sample sequenced in a study of CD8 T cells in Susac syndrome. Random hexamers were used to reverse transcribe about 0.5 to 1 ug of RNA. In TCRdb, the immunoSEQ multiplex PCR reads were re-called with MiXCR into one record per CDR3 protein. The sample includes 160,000 or so distinct CDR3 sequences, around 93% of them seen just once. The sequenced material came from CD4+ T cells from PBMCs. These receptors were collected from a human donor in good health.

This rearrangement joins TRBV29-1 to TRBJ2-2, with TRBD1 matching 9 bases. V trimming: 6 bases; J trimming: 5 bases; junction bases outside the gene matches: 7. Germline V CDR1 and CDR2: SQVTM, ANQGSEA. The CDR3 totals 14 residues. The CDR3 DNA follows: TGCAGCGTCGACTTAGGGACAGGGACCGGGGAGCTGTTTTTT. This translates into CSVDLGTGTGELFF.

This clonotype was observed a single time. The chain uses TRBV12-3 or TRBV12-4 and TRBJ1-1; no reliable D call. The CDR3 extends over 13 amino acids. Deletions cut 3 bases from V and 2 bases from J, with 7 bases between. This chain's CDR3 is CASSLSRNTEAFF. The CDR3 DNA reads as TGTGCCAGCAGTTTGAGCAGAAACACTGAAGCTTTCTTT.

This clonotype occurred once. The rearrangement uses TRBV23-1 and TRBJ1-1; no definite D call. TRBV23-1 is designated an ORF whose function remains uncertain. Trimming left V 6 bases short and J 2 bases short, with 10 bases between. The CDR3 runs 13 residues. In DNA form, the CDR3 reads TGCGCCAGCAGGGACCCCTCCAACACTGAAGCTTTCTTT. Residues: CASRDPSNTEAFF.

This clonotype came up once. The chain is built from TRBV11-2 and TRBJ1-1; D is possibly TRBD1 (5 bases). Trimming pared 6 bases from V and 4 bases from J, leaving 15 bases between. Per the germline V gene, CDR1 is SGHAT and CDR2 is FQNNGV. This CDR3 spans 14 amino acids. The CDR3 sequence: CASRLPGRFTEAFF. The CDR3, as DNA: TGTGCCAGCAGATTACCGGGACGGTTCACTGAAGCTTTCTTT.

The chain couples TRBV6-5 to TRBJ2-7, with a weak D call TRBD2 (5 bases). V gave up 3 bases and J gave up 0 bases, with 9 bases separating them. The CDR3 extends over 14 amino acids. CDR1 is MNHEY and CDR2 is SVGAGI in the germline V gene. This CDR3 is CASSYVAGSYEQYF. The CDR3 DNA is TGTGCCAGCAGTTATGTGGCGGGCTCCTACGAGCAGTACTTC.

The chain is built from TRBV29-1 and TRBJ2-2, with D perhaps matching TRBD1 or TRBD2 (5 bases each). CDR1 is SQVTM and CDR2 is ANQGSEA in the germline V gene. The CDR3 has 14 residues. Trimming stripped 7 bases from V and 1 base from J, with 13 bases between. CDR3 in amino acids: CSAPGTVNTGELFF. The CDR3 region has the DNA TGCAGCGCCCCCGGGACCGTGAACACCGGGGAGCTGTTTTTT.

V gene TRBV12-5 combines with J gene TRBJ2-1; D not resolved. The CDR3 runs to 14 residues. V lost 1 base to trimming and J lost 10 bases, with 14 bases between them. Germline CDR1 LGHNT, CDR2 FRNRAP. DNA of the CDR3: TGTGCTAGTGGTTTGGCTGCCTTAATTTGGGAGCAGTTCTTC. Amino acid sequence: CASGLAALIWEQFF.

The DNA for the CDR3 is TGTGCCAGCAGCTTATTTGCAGGGAGAGAAGATACGCAGTATTTT. It encodes CASSLFAGREDTQYF. The rearrangement uses TRBV7-3 and TRBJ2-3; D is tentatively TRBD1 or TRBD2 (5 bases each). V lost 2 bases to trimming and J lost 5 bases, with 14 bases between them. Germline values: CDR1 SGHTA, CDR2 FQGTGA. The CDR3 contains 15 residues.

This clonotype has more than one count but fewer than ten. V and J are TRBV7-9 and TRBJ1-5; D gene ambiguous. The CDR3 spans 13 residues. The germline V gene encodes CDR1 SEHNR and CDR2 FQNEAQ (reference sequence). V was pared by 1 base and J by 5 bases, with 6 bases between. CDR3 sequence (DNA): TGTGCCAGCAGCTTAGAAATGGATCAGCCCCAGCATTTT. Its protein product is CASSLEMDQPQHF.

The rearrangement joins TRBV30 to TRBJ1-1; D gene uncertain. Per the germline V gene, CDR1 is GTSNPN and CDR2 is SVGIG (reference sequence). The CDR3 is made up of 12 amino acids. V was trimmed by 2 bases and J by 3 bases, leaving 7 bases between them. The CDR3 region is CAWSTLYTEAFF. Written as DNA, the CDR3 is TGTGCCTGGAGTACCCTCTACACTGAAGCTTTCTTT.

This sequence joins TRBV15 and TRBJ2-1; no definite D call. V shed 5 bases and J shed 8 bases, with 25 bases lying between them. The CDR3 sequence is 17 residues long. CDR1 and CDR2 from the germline V gene are LNHNV and YYDKDF (reference sequence). Here the CDR3 reads CATSRTASFSVGDEQFF. The CDR3 DNA reads TGTGCCACCAGCCGCACCGCCTCATTCTCGGTCGGCGATGAGCAGTTCTTC.

This clonotype has only a few counts. The chain has TRBV6-6 and TRBJ2-3; possibly TRBD1 or TRBD2 for D (5 bases each). The CDR3 loop spans 13 amino acids. Germline-derived CDR1 and CDR2 are MNHNY and SVGAGI (reference sequence). The CDR3 bases are TGTGCTGGTGGGGGACCTAGCACAGATACGCAGTATTTT. This codes for CAGGGPSTDTQYF.

A single count supports this clonotype. This rearrangement joins TRBV20-1 to TRBJ1-1; D call uncertain. CDR1 is DFQATT, CDR2 SNEGSKA, per germline (reference sequence). The CDR3 has 9 residues. Trimming pared 5 bases from V and 7 bases from J, leaving 5 bases between. The CDR3 loop reads CSAAYEAFF. The CDR3 nucleotides are TGCAGTGCTGCTTATGAAGCTTTCTTT.

The chain recombines TRBV3-1 with TRBJ1-2, with D possibly matching TRBD1 (5 bases). Looked up from germline, CDR1 is LGHDT and CDR2 is YNNKEL (reference sequence). Trimming took 3 bases from V and 4 from J, leaving 12 bases between them. The CDR3 spans 14 residues. Here the CDR3 reads CASSQVRGGYGYTF. The DNA for the CDR3 is TGTGCCAGCAGCCAGGTTCGGGGGGGCTATGGCTACACCTTC.

The chain uses TRBV14 and TRBJ1-1; D gene unclear. This CDR3 has 13 residues. The germline gives CDR1 SGHDN, CDR2 FVKESK. Trimming took off 0 bases at V and 5 bases at J, with 7 bases between the two ends. The CDR3 DNA is TGTGCCAGCAGCCAAGATCGATTTACTGAAGCTTTCTTT. Amino acid sequence: CASSQDRFTEAFF. Full variable domain (missing parts from reference TRBV14 and TRBJ1-1): EAGVTQFPSHSVIEKGQTVTLRCDPISGHDNLYWYRRVMGKEIKFLLHFVKESKQDESGMPNNRFLAERTGGTYSTLKVQPAELEDSGVYFCASSQDRFTEAFFGQGTRLTVV.

The chain couples TRBV7-3 to TRBJ2-4; 8 bases map to TRBD2. In germline, CDR1 is SGHTA, CDR2 FQGTGA. The V segment lost 5 bases and the J segment 1 base; nucleotides outside the gene matches: 7. CDR3 length equals 16 residues. CDR3 bases: TGTGCCAGCAGCCCCCCGGGGGGGATGGCCAAAAACATTCAGTACTTC. Its translation: CASSPPGGMAKNIQYF.

This chain uses TRBV2 with TRBJ2-1, with 9 bases fitting TRBD2. The germline V gene has CDR1 SNHLY and CDR2 FYNNEI. There are 14 residues in the CDR3. With V trimmed by 8 bases and J by 6 bases, 8 bases remained unmatched. Here the CDR3 DNA reads TGTGCCAGCGGGCAGCGGGGGGCCGGCAATGAGCAGTTCTTC. It encodes CASGQRGAGNEQFF.

DNA of the CDR3: TGTGCCAGCTCTCGACTAGCGGGGGTCAGGGAGACCCAGTACTTC. Residues: CASSRLAGVRETQYF. The chain joins TRBV18 to TRBJ2-5, with TRBD2 matching 12 bases. Per germline, CDR1 KGHSH and CDR2 LQKENI. The CDR3 sequence is 15 residues long. V shed 6 bases, J shed 5 bases, and the junction held 7 bases outside the gene matches. Variable domain in full (rest from reference TRBV18 and TRBJ2-5): NAGVMQNPRHLVRRRGQEARLRCSPMKGHSHVYWYRQLPEEGLKFMVYLQKENIIDESGMPKERFSAEFPKEGPSILRIQQVVRGDSAAYFCASSRLAGVRETQYFGPGTRLLVL.

The rearrangement joins TRBV5-1 to TRBJ1-2; 7 positions match TRBD1. This CDR3 is built from 13 residues. V was pared by 5 bases and J by 8 bases, with 9 bases of the junction left unmatched. CDR1 is SGHRS and CDR2 is YFSETQ in the germline V gene. CDR3 in amino acids: CASRPTGIGGYTF. CDR3 coding DNA: TGCGCCAGCAGACCGACAGGGATTGGCGGCTACACCTTC.

The J gene is TRBJ1-2, the V gene TRBV5-5; D is perhaps TRBD1 (5 bases). Trimming took 4 bases from V and 6 from J, leaving 13 bases between them. Looked up from germline, CDR1 is SGHKS and CDR2 is YYEKEE (reference sequence). CDR3 length: 13 residues. Here the CDR3 DNA reads TGTGCCAGCAGCATCGGACAAGGGAATGGCTACACCTTC. Translated, it gives CASSIGQGNGYTF.